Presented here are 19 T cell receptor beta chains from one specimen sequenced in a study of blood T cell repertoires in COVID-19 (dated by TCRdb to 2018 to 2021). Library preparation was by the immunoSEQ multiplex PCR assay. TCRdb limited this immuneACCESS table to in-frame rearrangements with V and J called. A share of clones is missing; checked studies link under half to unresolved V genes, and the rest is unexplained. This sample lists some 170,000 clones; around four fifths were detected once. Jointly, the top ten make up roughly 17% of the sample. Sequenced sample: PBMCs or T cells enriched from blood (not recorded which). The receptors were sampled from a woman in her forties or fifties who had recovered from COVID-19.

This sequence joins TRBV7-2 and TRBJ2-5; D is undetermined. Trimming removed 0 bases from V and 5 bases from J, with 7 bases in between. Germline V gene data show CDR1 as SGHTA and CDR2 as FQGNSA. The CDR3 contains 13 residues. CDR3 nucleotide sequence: TGTGCCAGCAGCTTAGCAGCTGTGGAGACCCAGTACTTC. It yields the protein CASSLAAVETQYF.

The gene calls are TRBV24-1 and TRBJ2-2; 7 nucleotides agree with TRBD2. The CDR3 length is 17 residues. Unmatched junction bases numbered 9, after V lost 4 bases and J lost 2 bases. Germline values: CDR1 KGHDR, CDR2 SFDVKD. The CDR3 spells CATSDPQGGPNTGELFF. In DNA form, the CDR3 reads TGTGCCACCAGTGACCCTCAGGGAGGGCCTAACACCGGGGAGCTGTTTTTT.

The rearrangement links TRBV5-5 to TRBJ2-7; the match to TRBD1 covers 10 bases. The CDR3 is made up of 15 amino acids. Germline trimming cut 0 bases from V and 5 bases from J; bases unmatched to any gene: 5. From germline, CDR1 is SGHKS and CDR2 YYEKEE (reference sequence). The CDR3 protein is CASSLEGQGNNEQYF. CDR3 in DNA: TGTGCCAGCAGCTTGGAGGGACAGGGGAATAACGAGCAGTACTTC. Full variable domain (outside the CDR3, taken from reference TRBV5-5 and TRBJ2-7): DAGVTQSPTHLIKTRGQQVTLRCSPISGHKSVSWYQQVLGQGPQFIFQYYEKEERGRGNFPDRFSARQFPNYSSELNVNALLLGDSALYLCASSLEGQGNNEQYFGPGTRLTVT.

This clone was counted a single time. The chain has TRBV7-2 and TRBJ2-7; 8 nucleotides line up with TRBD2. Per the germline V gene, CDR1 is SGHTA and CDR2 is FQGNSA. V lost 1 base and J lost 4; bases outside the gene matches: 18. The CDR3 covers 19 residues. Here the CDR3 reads CASSLGVRTSGLVGYEQYF. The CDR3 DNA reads TGTGCCAGCAGCTTAGGGGTCCGTACTAGCGGTTTGGTGGGTTACGAGCAGTACTTC.

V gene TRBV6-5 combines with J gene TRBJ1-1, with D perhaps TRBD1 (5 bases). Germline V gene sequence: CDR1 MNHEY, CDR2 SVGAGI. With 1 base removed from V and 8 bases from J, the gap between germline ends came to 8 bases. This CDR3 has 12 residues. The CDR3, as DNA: TGTGCCAGCAGTTACTGGGGGGAGGAAGCTTTCTTT. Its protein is CASSYWGEEAFF.

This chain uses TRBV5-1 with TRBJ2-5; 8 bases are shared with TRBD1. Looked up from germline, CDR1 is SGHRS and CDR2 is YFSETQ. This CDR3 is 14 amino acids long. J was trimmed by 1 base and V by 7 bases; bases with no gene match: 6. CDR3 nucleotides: TGCGCCAGCGGCCTCGGACAGGGCCAAGAGACCCAGTACTTC. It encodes CASGLGQGQETQYF.

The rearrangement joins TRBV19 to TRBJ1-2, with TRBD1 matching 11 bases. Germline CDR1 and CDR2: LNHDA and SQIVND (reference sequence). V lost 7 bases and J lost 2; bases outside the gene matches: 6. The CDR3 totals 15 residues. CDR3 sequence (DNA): TGTGCCAGTATGGTGGGACAGGGGGGGAACTATGGCTACACCTTC. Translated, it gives CASMVGQGGNYGYTF.

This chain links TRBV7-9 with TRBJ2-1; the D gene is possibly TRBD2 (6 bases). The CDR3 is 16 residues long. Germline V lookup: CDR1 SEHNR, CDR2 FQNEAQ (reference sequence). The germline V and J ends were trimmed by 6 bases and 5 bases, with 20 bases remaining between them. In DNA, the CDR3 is TGTGCCAGCAGTAGGCTCGCGGGAACAGGAAACAATGAGCAGTTCTTC. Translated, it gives CASSRLAGTGNNEQFF.

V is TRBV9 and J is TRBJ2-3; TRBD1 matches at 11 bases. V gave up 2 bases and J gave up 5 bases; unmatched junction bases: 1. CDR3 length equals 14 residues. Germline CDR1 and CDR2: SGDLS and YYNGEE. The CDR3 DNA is TGTGCCAGCAGCGTCGGGACAGGGGGAGATACGCAGTATTTT. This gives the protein CASSVGTGGDTQYF.

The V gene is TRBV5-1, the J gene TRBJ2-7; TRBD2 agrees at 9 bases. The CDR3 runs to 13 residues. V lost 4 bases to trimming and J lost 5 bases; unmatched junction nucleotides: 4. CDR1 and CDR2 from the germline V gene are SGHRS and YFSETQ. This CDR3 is CASSVAGADEQYF. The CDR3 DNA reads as TGCGCCAGCAGCGTAGCGGGAGCGGACGAGCAGTACTTC.

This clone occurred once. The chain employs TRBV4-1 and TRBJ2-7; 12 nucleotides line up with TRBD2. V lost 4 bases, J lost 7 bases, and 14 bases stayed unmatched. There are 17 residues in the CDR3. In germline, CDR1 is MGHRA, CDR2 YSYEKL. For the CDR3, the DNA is TGCGCCAGCAGCCCCGGACTAGCGGGACCCAGGTTTGGGGAGCAGTACTTC. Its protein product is CASSPGLAGPRFGEQYF.

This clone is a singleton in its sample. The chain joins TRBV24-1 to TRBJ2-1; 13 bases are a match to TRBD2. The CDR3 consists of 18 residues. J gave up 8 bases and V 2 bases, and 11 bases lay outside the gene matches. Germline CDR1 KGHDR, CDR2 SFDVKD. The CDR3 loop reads CATSDSLLAGGPNDEQFF. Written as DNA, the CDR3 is TGTGCCACCAGTGATTCCCTACTAGCGGGAGGGCCTAACGATGAGCAGTTCTTC.

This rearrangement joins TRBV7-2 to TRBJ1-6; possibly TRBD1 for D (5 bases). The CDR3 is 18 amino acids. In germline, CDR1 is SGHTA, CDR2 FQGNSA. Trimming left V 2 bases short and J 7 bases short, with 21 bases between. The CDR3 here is CASSLYPRAGGVNSPLHF. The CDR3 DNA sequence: TGTGCCAGCAGCTTATACCCGAGGGCCGGAGGGGTAAATTCACCCCTCCACTTT.

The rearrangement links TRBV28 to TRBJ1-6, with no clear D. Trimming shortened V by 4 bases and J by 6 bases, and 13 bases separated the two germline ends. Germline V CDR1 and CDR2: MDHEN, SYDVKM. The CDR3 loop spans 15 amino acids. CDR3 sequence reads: CASSSSPRANSPLHF. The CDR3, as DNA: TGTGCCAGCAGTTCGTCGCCCCGCGCTAATTCACCCCTCCACTTT.

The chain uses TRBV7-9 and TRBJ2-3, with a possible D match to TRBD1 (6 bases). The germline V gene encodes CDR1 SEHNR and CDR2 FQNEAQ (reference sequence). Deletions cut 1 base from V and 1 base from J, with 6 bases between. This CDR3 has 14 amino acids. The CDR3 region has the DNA TGTGCCAGCAGCTTAGGACAGGGCACAGATACGCAGTATTTT. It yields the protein CASSLGQGTDTQYF.

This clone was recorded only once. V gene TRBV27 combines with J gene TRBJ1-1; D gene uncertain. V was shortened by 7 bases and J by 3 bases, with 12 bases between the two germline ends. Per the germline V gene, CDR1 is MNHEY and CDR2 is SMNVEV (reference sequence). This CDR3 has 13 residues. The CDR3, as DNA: TGTGCCAGCATGGGAGGGTTGCACACTGAAGCTTTCTTT. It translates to CASMGGLHTEAFF.

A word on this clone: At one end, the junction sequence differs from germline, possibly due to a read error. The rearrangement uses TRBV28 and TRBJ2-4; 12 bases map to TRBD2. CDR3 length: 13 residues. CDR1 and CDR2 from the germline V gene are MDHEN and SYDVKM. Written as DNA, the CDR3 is TGTGCCAGCAGCTATCGACTAGCGGGAGCCCTCCACTTC. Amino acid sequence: CASSYRLAGALHF.

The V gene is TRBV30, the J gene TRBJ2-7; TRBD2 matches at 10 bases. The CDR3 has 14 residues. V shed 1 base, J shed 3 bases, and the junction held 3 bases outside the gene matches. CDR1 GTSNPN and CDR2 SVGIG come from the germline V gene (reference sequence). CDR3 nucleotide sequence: TGTGCCTGGAGTGGGACTAGCGGTATCTACGAGCAGTACTTC. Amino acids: CAWSGTSGIYEQYF.

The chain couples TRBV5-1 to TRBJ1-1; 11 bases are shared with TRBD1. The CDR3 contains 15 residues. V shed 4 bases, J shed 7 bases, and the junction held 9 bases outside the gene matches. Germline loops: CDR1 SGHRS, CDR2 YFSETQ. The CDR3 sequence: CASSPGQGVAGEAFF. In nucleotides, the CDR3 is TGCGCCAGCAGCCCGGGACAGGGGGTAGCGGGTGAAGCTTTCTTT.